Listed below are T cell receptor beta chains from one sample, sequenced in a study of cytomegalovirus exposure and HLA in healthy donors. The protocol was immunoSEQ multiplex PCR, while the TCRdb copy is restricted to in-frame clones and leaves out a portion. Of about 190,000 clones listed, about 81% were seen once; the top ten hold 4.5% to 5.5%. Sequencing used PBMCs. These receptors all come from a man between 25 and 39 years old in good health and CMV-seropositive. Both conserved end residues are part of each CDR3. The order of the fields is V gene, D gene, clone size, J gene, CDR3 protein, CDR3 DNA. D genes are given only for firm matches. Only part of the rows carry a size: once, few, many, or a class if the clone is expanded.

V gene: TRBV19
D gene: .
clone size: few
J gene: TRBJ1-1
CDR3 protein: CASSPEWSGPRMNTEAFF
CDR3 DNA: TGTGCCAGTAGTCCTGAGTGGAGCGGGCCCCGCATGAACACTGAAGCTTTCTTT

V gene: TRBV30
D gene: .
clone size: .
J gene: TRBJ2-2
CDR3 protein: CAWSSQGPRELFF
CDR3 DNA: TGTGCCTGGAGTTCTCAGGGGCCCCGGGAGCTGTTTTTT

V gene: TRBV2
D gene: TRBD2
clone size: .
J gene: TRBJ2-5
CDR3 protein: CASHLAELQETQYF
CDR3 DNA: TGTGCCAGCCATCTAGCGGAACTTCAAGAGACCCAGTACTTC

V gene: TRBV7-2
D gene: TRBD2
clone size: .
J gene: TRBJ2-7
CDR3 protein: CASSRTSGTYEQYF
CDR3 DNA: TGTGCCAGCAGCCGGACTAGCGGAACCTACGAGCAGTACTTC

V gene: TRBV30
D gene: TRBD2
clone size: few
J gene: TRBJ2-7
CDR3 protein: CAWTRGLASSYEQYF
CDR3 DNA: TGTGCCTGGACCCGGGGACTAGCGTCCTCCTACGAGCAGTACTTC

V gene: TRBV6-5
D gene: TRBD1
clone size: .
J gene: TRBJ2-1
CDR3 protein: CASSPGQGPYNEQFF
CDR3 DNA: TGTGCCAGCAGCCCGGGACAGGGGCCCTACAATGAGCAGTTCTTC

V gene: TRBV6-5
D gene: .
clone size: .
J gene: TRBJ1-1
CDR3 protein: CASSLQAPDTEAFF
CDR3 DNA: TGTGCCAGCAGTCTCCAGGCACCTGACACTGAAGCTTTCTTT

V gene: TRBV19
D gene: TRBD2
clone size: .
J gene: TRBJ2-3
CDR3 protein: CASSTGTSGVTDTQYF
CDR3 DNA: TGTGCCAGTAGTACGGGGACTAGCGGGGTAACAGATACGCAGTATTTT

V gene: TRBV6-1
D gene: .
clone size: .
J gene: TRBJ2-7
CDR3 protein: CASSEANLLFYEQYF
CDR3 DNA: TGTGCCAGCAGTGAAGCCAACCTCCTCTTCTACGAGCAGTACTTC

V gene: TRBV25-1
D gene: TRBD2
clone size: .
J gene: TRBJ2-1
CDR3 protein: CASSEGSGGAWEQFF
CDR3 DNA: TGTGCCAGCAGTGAGGGGAGCGGGGGGGCCTGGGAGCAGTTCTTC

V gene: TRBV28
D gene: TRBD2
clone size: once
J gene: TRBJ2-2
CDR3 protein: CASSLYPAGGPGELFF
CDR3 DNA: TGTGCCAGCAGTTTATATCCAGCGGGGGGGCCCGGGGAGCTGTTTTTT

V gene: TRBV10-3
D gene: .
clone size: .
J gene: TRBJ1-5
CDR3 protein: CAISENPSGSGQPQHF
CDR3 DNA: TGTGCCATCAGTGAGAACCCTTCAGGGTCGGGTCAGCCCCAGCATTTT

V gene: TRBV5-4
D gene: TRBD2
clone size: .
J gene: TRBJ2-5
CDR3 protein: CASSLGGAGAMETQYF
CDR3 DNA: TGTGCCAGCAGCTTGGGGGGAGCGGGGGCAATGGAGACCCAGTACTTC

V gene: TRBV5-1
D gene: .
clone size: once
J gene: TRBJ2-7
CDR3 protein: CASSLSRASDEQYF
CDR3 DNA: TGCGCCAGCAGCTTGAGCAGGGCATCTGACGAGCAGTACTTC

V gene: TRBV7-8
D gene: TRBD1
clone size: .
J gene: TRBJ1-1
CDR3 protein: CASSSGTANMNTEAFF
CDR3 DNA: TGTGCCAGCAGCTCCGGGACAGCCAACATGAACACTGAAGCTTTCTTT

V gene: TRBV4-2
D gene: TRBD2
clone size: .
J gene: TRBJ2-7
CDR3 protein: CASSQVRGGGTSYEQYF
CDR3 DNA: TGTGCCAGCAGCCAAGTGAGGGGCGGGGGAACATCCTACGAGCAGTACTTC

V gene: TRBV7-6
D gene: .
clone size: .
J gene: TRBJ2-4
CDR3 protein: CASSAQNKNIQYF
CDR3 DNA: TGTGCCAGCAGCGCCCAGAATAAAAACATTCAGTACTTC

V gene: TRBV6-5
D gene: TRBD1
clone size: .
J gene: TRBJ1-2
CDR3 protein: CASSYSTAGGGYGYTF
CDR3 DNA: TGTGCCAGCAGTTACTCGACAGCAGGGGGCGGCTATGGCTACACCTTC

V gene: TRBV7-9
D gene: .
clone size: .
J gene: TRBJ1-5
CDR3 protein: CASSPTSGGNQPQHF
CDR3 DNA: TGTGCCAGCAGCCCAACTTCAGGGGGCAATCAGCCCCAGCATTTT

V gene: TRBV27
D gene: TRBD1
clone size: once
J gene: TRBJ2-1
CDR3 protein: CASSLSRGRHNEQFF
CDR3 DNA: TGTGCCAGCAGTTTAAGCAGGGGGCGCCACAATGAGCAGTTCTTC

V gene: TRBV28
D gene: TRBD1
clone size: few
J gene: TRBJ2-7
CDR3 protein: CATTGGKYEQYF
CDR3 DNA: TGCGCCACGACAGGGGGCAAATACGAGCAGTACTTC

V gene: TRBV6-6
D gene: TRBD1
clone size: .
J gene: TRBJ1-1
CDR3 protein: CASSYSGQGAREAFF
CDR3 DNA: TGTGCCAGCAGTTACTCGGGACAGGGGGCGCGTGAAGCTTTCTTT

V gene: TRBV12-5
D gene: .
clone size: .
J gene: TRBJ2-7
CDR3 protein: CASGLPPGQYF
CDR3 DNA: TGTGCTAGTGGTTTGCCACCGGGGCAGTACTTC

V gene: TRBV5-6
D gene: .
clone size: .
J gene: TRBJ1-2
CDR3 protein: CASSAWADTYYGYTF
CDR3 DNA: TGTGCCAGCAGCGCTTGGGCCGACACCTACTATGGCTACACCTTC

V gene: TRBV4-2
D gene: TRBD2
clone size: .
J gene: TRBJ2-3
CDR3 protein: CASSQESLAGVTDTQYF
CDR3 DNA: TGTGCCAGCAGCCAAGAGAGTCTAGCGGGAGTCACAGATACGCAGTATTTT

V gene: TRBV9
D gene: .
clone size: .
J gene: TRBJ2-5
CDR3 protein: CASSVAVTSRETQYF
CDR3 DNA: TGTGCCAGCAGCGTAGCTGTCACTAGCAGAGAGACCCAGTACTTC

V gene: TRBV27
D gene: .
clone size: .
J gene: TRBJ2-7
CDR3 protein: CASSSGYEQYF
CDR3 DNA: TGTGCCAGCAGTTCAGGCTACGAGCAATACTTC

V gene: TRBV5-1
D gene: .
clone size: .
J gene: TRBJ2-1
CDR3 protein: CASSYPGGEQFF
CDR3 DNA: TGCGCCAGCAGCTATCCCGGGGGTGAGCAGTTCTTC

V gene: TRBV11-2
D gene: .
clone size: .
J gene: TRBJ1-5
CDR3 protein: CASSLNEEQPQHF
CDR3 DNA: TGTGCCAGCAGCTTAAATGAGGAACAGCCCCAGCATTTT

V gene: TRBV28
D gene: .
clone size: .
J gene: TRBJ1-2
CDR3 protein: CASTGFYGYTF
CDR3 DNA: TGTGCCAGCACAGGCTTCTATGGCTACACCTTC

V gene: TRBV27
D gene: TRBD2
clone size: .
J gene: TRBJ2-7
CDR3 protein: CASSPSSGVNYEQYF
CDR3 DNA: TGTGCCAGCAGTCCCTCTAGCGGGGTGAACTACGAGCAGTACTTC

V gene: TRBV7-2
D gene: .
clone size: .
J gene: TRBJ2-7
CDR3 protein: CASSFAGLGYEQYF
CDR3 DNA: TGTGCCAGCAGCTTTGCGGGATTGGGCTACGAGCAGTACTTC

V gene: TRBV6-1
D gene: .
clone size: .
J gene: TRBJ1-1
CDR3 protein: CASPPNPTKNTEAFF
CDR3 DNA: TGTGCCAGCCCCCCCAACCCAACAAAGAACACTGAAGCTTTCTTT

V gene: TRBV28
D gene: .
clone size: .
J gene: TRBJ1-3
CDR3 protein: CASTPPGGSSSGNTIYF
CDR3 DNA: TGTGCCAGCACCCCCCCCGGAGGTTCCAGCTCTGGAAACACCATATATTTT

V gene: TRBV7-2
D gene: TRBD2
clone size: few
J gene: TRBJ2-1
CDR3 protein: CASRPEREDIDEQFF
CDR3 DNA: TGTGCCAGCAGACCCGAGCGGGAGGATATCGATGAGCAGTTCTTC

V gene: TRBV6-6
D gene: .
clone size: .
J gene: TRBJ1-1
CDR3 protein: CASSYSKLGNTEAFF
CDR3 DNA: TGTGCCAGCAGTTATTCGAAACTTGGGAACACTGAAGCTTTCTTT

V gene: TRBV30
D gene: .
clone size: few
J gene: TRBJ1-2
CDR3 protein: CAWSLRRRYTF
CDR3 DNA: TGTGCCTGGAGCCTCCGGCGGCGCTACACCTTC

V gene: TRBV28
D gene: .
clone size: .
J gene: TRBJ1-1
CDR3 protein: CASSPQRGGTEAFF
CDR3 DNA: TGTGCCAGCAGTCCCCAGAGGGGGGGCACTGAAGCTTTCTTT

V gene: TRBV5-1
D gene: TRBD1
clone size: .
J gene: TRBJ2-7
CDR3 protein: CASSRQGALDEQYF
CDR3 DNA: TGCGCCAGCAGCCGTCAGGGGGCCCTGGACGAGCAGTACTTC

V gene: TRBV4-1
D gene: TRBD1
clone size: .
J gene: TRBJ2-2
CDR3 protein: CASSPGQDYTGELFF
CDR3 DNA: TGCGCCAGCAGCCCGGGACAGGACTACACCGGGGAGCTGTTTTTT

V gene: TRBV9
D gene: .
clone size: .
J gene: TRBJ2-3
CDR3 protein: CASSGRTGMGTDTQYF
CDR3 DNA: TGTGCCAGCAGCGGAAGAACAGGTATGGGGACAGATACGCAGTATTTT

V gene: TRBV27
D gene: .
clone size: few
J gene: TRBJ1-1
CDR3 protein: CASTGSRKLRTEAFF
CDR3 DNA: TGTGCCAGCACGGGGTCCAGGAAACTAAGGACTGAAGCTTTCTTT

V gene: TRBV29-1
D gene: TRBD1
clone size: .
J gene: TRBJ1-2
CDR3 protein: CSVGTGRIHGYTF
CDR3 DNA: TGCAGCGTGGGGACAGGACGTATACATGGCTACACCTTC

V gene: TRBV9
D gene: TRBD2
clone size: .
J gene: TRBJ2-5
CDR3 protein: CASSTLAGGQETQYF
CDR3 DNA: TGTGCCAGCAGCACCCTAGCGGGGGGCCAAGAGACCCAGTACTTC

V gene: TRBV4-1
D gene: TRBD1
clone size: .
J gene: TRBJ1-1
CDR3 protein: CASSAWTGRSEAFF
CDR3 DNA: TGCGCCAGCAGCGCCTGGACAGGCCGGTCCGAAGCTTTCTTT

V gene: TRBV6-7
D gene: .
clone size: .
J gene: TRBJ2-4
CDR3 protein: CASSYSRRGRVPLAKNIQYF
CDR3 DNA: TGTGCCAGCAGTTACTCGAGGCGGGGTCGGGTCCCGTTAGCCAAAAACATTCAGTACTTC

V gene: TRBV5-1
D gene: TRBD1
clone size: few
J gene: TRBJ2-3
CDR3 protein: CASSIRGRADTQYF
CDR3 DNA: TGCGCCAGCAGCATCAGGGGGCGAGCAGATACGCAGTATTTT

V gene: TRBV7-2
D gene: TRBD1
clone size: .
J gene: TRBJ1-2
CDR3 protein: CASSLGGGADYGYTF
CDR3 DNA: TGTGCCAGCAGCTTAGGAGGGGGCGCGGACTATGGCTACACCTTC

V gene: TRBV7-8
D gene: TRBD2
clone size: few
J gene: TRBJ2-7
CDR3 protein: CASRRTGLAIYEQYF
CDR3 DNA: TGTGCCAGCAGACGCACGGGACTAGCGATCTACGAGCAGTACTTC

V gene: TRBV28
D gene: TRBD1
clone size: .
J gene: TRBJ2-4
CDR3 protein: CASSLPGTGAKNIQYF
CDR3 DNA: TGTGCCAGCAGTTTACCCGGGACAGGGGCCAAAAACATTCAGTACTTC

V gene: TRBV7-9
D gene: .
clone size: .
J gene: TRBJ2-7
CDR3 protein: CASSTMSTPNEQYF
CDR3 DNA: TGTGCCAGCAGCACAATGTCCACCCCGAACGAGCAGTACTTC

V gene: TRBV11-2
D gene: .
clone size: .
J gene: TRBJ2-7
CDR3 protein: CASSLAAFHEQYF
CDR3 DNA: TGTGCCAGCAGCTTAGCCGCGTTCCACGAGCAGTACTTC

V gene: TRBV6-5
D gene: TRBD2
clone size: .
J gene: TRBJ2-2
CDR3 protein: CASSYSRGETGELFF
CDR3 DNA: TGTGCCAGCAGTTACTCTCGGGGGGAAACCGGGGAGCTGTTTTTT

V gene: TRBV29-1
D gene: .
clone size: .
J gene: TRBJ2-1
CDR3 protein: CSVGLRDSFYEQFF
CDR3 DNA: TGCAGCGTCGGACTCCGGGACTCATTCTATGAGCAGTTCTTC

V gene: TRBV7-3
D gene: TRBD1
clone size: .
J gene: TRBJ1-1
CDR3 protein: CASSRDRGTEAFF
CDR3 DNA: TGTGCCAGCAGCAGGGACAGGGGAACTGAAGCTTTCTTT

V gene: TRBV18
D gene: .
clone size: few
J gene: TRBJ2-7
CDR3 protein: CASSLPGRSYEQYF
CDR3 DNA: TGTGCCAGCTCACTCCCAGGGCGGTCCTACGAGCAGTACTTC

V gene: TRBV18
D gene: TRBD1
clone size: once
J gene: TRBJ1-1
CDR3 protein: CASSPRGTGTFMNTEAFF
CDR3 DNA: TGTGCCAGCTCACCACGAGGGACAGGGACCTTCATGAACACTGAAGCTTTCTTT

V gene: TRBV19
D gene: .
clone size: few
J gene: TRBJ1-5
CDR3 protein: CASSPGGGSRQPQHF
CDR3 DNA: TGTGCCAGTAGCCCGGGAGGCGGGAGCAGGCAGCCCCAGCATTTT

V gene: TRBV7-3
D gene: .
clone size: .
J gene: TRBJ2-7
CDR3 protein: CASSPGHSYEQYF
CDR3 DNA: TGTGCCAGCAGTCCGGGACACTCCTACGAGCAGTACTTC

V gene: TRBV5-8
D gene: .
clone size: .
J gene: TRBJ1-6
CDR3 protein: CASSRLRSPLHF
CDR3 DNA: TGTGCCAGCAGCCGTTTGAGGTCACCCCTCCACTTT